This T cell receptor beta chain is drawn from a study of Graves' ophthalmopathy and Graves' hyperthyroidism. The authors amplified TCR beta CDR3 regions, and they did so from RNA transcripts for repertoire sequencing. After a first-round RT-PCR with HTBI primers, a second-round multiplex PCR was run. TCRdb re-derived calls from the multiplex PCR reads in MiXCR, one entry per CDR3 protein. The sample yields roughly 230,000 distinct CDR3 sequences, about 22% seen once. General observations from the study: Ophthalmopathy could be told apart from stable hyperthyroidism by a 13-signature model (just under 90% sensitivity, approximately 76% specificity).

Concerning this clonotype: Its specificity is not known.

Sequencing input: peripheral blood. The clonotype was recovered from a woman aged 45 to 65 with Graves' ophthalmopathy.

As DNA, the CDR3 is TGTGCCAGCGGGACAGCATTAAACTATGGCTACACCTTC. Encoded protein: CASGTALNYGYTF. This chain connects TRBV6-2 or TRBV6-3 to TRBJ1-2, with TRBD1 identical over 7 bases. The CDR3 is 13 amino acids. CDR1 MNHEY and CDR2 SVGEGT come from the germline V gene. V shed 8 bases, J shed 2 bases, and the junction held 5 bases outside the gene matches.